A single sample gave rise to the 22 T cell receptor beta chains below, sequenced in a study of blood T cell repertoires in COVID-19. The protocol was immunoSEQ multiplex PCR, while the TCRdb copy is restricted to in-frame clones and leaves out a portion. The sample lists 120,000 to 150,000 clones, 70% to 90% occurring once. The source material was PBMCs or T cells enriched from blood (not recorded which). The receptor source for this set is a woman aged 40 to 49 who had recovered from COVID-19.

The rearrangement links TRBV10-3 to TRBJ2-2, with 12 nucleotides matching TRBD2. The CDR3 has 12 amino acids. Germline V gene sequence: CDR1 ENHRY, CDR2 SYGVKD. CDR3 nucleotides: TGTGGGACTAGCGGGGCGCCACGGGAGCTGTTTTTT. Its protein product is CGTSGAPRELFF.

The chain uses TRBV7-6 and TRBJ2-2; 10 nucleotides match TRBD2. The CDR3 spans 15 residues. Losses at the gene ends were 5 bases for V and 1 base for J; bases not matched to a gene: 1. Germline-derived CDR1 and CDR2 are SGHVS and FNYEAQ. CDR3 DNA sequence: TGTGCCAGCAGCCCTAGCGGGGGGAACACCGGGGAGCTGTTTTTT. It encodes CASSPSGGNTGELFF.

This rearrangement joins TRBV2 to TRBJ1-1; D possibly corresponds to TRBD1 (5 bases). The germline V and J ends were trimmed by 9 bases and 4 bases, with 18 bases remaining between them. The V gene's germline CDR1 is SNHLY and CDR2 FYNNEI. The CDR3 extends over 14 amino acids. The CDR3 sequence is CARGGRGAGTEAFF. In DNA, the CDR3 is TGTGCCAGGGGAGGTCGAGGGGCTGGCACTGAAGCTTTCTTT.

This clone was counted a few times. The chain couples TRBV9 to TRBJ1-6; D is unresolved. The CDR3 has 14 amino acids. The germline V and J ends were trimmed by 1 base and 8 bases, with 10 bases remaining between them. Germline CDR1 and CDR2: SGDLS and YYNGEE. The CDR3 nucleotides read TGTGCCAGCAGCGTAAGGGCCGGGGATTCACCCCTCCACTTT. Amino acids: CASSVRAGDSPLHF.

The chain has TRBV5-1 and TRBJ1-2; 9 bases align to TRBD1. Unmatched junction bases numbered 15, after V lost 7 bases and J lost 8 bases. Germline V gene sequence: CDR1 SGHRS, CDR2 YFSETQ. The CDR3 sequence is 15 residues long. In DNA form, the CDR3 reads TGCGCCAGCTCAAACGCTCCGGGACAGGGTTCCGGCTACACCTTC. It codes for CASSNAPGQGSGYTF. Filled out from reference TRBV5-1 and TRBJ1-2, the complete variable domain reads KAGVTQTPRYLIKTRGQQVTLSCSPISGHRSVSWYQQTPGQGLQFLFEYFSETQRNKGNFPGRFSGRQFSNSRSEMNVSTLELGDSALYLCASSNAPGQGSGYTFGSGTRLTVV.

This clone has just a few counts. The chain links TRBV18 to TRBJ2-3; D gene unclear. The CDR3 extends over 12 amino acids. With 0 bases removed from V and 6 bases from J, the gap between germline ends came to 4 bases. Germline CDR1 KGHSH, CDR2 LQKENI. The CDR3 reads CASSPPEDTQYF. CDR3 coding DNA: TGTGCCAGCTCACCACCGGAGGATACGCAGTATTTT. Full variable domain (rest looked up from reference TRBV18 and TRBJ2-3): NAGVMQNPRHLVRRRGQEARLRCSPMKGHSHVYWYRQLPEEGLKFMVYLQKENIIDESGMPKERFSAEFPKEGPSILRIQQVVRGDSAAYFCASSPPEDTQYFGPGTRLTVL.

The V call is TRBV7-8, the J call TRBJ1-5; D is unresolved. V was pared by 1 base and J by 7 bases, with 8 bases between. Per the germline V gene, CDR1 is SGHVS and CDR2 is FQNEAQ. The CDR3 is 13 amino acids. The CDR3 DNA is TGTGCCAGCAGCTTAGAGAGAGTCCAGCCCCAGCATTTT. It is translated as CASSLERVQPQHF.

This clone has more than one count but fewer than ten. The chain links TRBV19 to TRBJ2-7; maybe TRBD2 (5 bases). This CDR3 region has 11 residues. The V end was cut by 10 bases, the J end by 0 bases, with 7 bases between. Germline V lookup: CDR1 LNHDA, CDR2 SQIVND (reference sequence). As DNA, the CDR3 is TGTGCCACGGGGAGCTCCTACGAGCAGTACTTC. Its protein product is CATGSSYEQYF. Variable domain in full (rest from reference TRBV19 and TRBJ2-7): DGGITQSPKYLFRKEGQNVTLSCEQNLNHDAMYWYRQDPGQGLRLIYYSQIVNDFQKGDIAEGYSVSREKKESFPLTVTSAQKNPTAFYLCATGSSYEQYFGPGTRLTVT.

This rearrangement joins TRBV11-3 to TRBJ2-3, with TRBD2 matching 7 bases. V was clipped by 5 bases and J by 2 bases; unmatched bases: 10. The CDR3 spans 16 residues. From germline, CDR1 is SGHNT and CDR2 YENEEA. CDR3 nucleotide sequence: TGTGCCAGCAGCCGCGGGACTACCCAGGACACAGATACGCAGTATTTT. It is translated as CASSRGTTQDTDTQYF.

This CDR3 is CAWTLDRAVNSPLHF. In DNA, the CDR3 is TGTGCCTGGACCTTGGACAGGGCCGTTAATTCACCCCTCCACTTT. The chain recombines TRBV30 with TRBJ1-6; TRBD1 agrees at 8 bases. Germline V lookup: CDR1 GTSNPN, CDR2 SVGIG (reference sequence). The CDR3 spans 15 residues. V lost 4 bases and J lost 6; bases outside the gene matches: 8.

V is TRBV19 and J is TRBJ1-5, with a possible D match to TRBD1 (6 bases). V lost 11 bases to trimming and J lost 4 bases, with 12 bases between them. The CDR3 covers 12 residues. CDR1 LNHDA and CDR2 SQIVND come from the germline V gene (reference sequence). CDR3 bases: TGTGCCGTAGGGGGATTTAATCAGCCCCAGCATTTT. This gives the protein CAVGGFNQPQHF. The full variable domain, in which reference TRBV19 and TRBJ1-5 provide the parts outside the CDR3, is DGGITQSPKYLFRKEGQNVTLSCEQNLNHDAMYWYRQDPGQGLRLIYYSQIVNDFQKGDIAEGYSVSREKKESFPLTVTSAQKNPTAFYLCAVGGFNQPQHFGDGTRLSIL.

The rearrangement uses TRBV10-3 and TRBJ1-1; 8 bases align to TRBD1. Germline V lookup: CDR1 ENHRY, CDR2 SYGVKD. V was clipped by 2 bases and J by 9 bases; unmatched bases: 8. The CDR3 spans 14 residues. Here the CDR3 DNA reads TGTGCCATCAGTGAGGACAGGGGAGTTCAAAAAGCTTTCTTT. It is translated as CAISEDRGVQKAFF.

The rearrangement links TRBV7-7 to TRBJ2-2, with 15 bases aligning to TRBD2. From germline, CDR1 is SSHAT and CDR2 FNYEAQ (reference sequence). With 5 bases clipped from V and 2 bases from J, the junction kept 15 bases outside the gene matches. This CDR3 is 21 amino acids long. CDR3 in DNA: TGTGCCAGCAGCCCAGCTGAAGGTGGACTAGCGGGAGGGCTCAACACCGGGGAGCTGTTTTTT. This codes for CASSPAEGGLAGGLNTGELFF.

V and J are TRBV5-6 and TRBJ2-5, with D unresolved. The V end lost 2 bases, the J end lost 5 bases, and 4 bases lay between the germline ends. The CDR3 sequence is 11 residues long. The V gene's germline CDR1 is SGHDT and CDR2 YYEEEE. For the CDR3, the DNA is TGTGCCAGCAGCTTTTCGGAGACCCAGTACTTC. Translating gives CASSFSETQYF.

J is TRBJ1-2 and V is TRBV5-1; tentatively, D is TRBD1 (6 bases). V lost 0 bases, J lost 6 bases, and 15 bases lay in between. CDR1 is SGHRS, CDR2 YFSETQ, per germline. There are 15 residues in the CDR3. CDR3 in amino acids: CASSLDGAQGNGYTF. CDR3 DNA: TGCGCCAGCAGCTTGGACGGGGCACAGGGTAATGGCTACACCTTC.

This clone has more than one count but fewer than ten. The rearrangement links TRBV18 to TRBJ2-7; TRBD1 agrees at 11 bases. The CDR3 extends over 15 amino acids. J was trimmed by 5 bases and V by 3 bases; bases with no gene match: 6. Germline V CDR1 and CDR2: KGHSH, LQKENI. DNA for the CDR3: TGTGCCAGCTCACCGACCGGGACAGGGGGGAACGAGCAGTACTTC. Amino acids: CASSPTGTGGNEQYF.

This clone has just one count. The chain couples TRBV15 to TRBJ2-1; a possible D gene is TRBD2 (6 bases). V lost 1 base and J 8 bases, leaving 12 bases between the germline ends. CDR3 length: 14 amino acids. The germline V gene encodes CDR1 LNHNV and CDR2 YYDKDF (reference sequence). The CDR3 protein is CATSRGAGHDEQFF. The CDR3 DNA follows: TGTGCCACCAGCAGAGGCGCGGGGCATGATGAGCAGTTCTTC.

V usage is TRBV19 and J usage is TRBJ2-7; maybe TRBD1 (6 bases). The CDR3 is 11 residues long. With 10 bases removed from V and 3 bases from J, the gap between germline ends came to 10 bases. The germline CDR1 and CDR2 sequences are LNHDA and SQIVND (reference sequence). CDR3 protein: CATQDSYEQYF. DNA of the CDR3: TGTGCCACTCAGGACAGCTACGAGCAGTACTTC.

This sequence joins TRBV4-1 and TRBJ1-2; 9 bases map to TRBD1. CDR1 and CDR2 (germline): MGHRA, YSYEKL. Unmatched junction bases numbered 4, after V lost 1 base and J lost 4 bases. The CDR3 loop spans 15 amino acids. The CDR3 reads CASSQGQGVGYGYTF. Written as DNA, the CDR3 is TGCGCCAGCAGCCAAGGACAGGGGGTTGGCTATGGCTACACCTTC.

CDR3 region: CASSLEAGEQFF. Here the CDR3 DNA reads TGCGCCAGCAGCCTGGAGGCAGGTGAGCAGTTCTTC. This chain joins TRBV5-1 and TRBJ2-1, with a tentative D call TRBD2 (5 bases). The CDR3 loop spans 12 amino acids. Germline values: CDR1 SGHRS, CDR2 YFSETQ. V gave up 4 bases and J gave up 9 bases, with 11 bases separating them.

The J gene is TRBJ2-7, the V gene TRBV18, with TRBD1 identical over 9 bases. With 0 bases clipped from V and 2 bases from J, the junction kept 8 bases outside the gene matches. The CDR3 length is 17 residues. Germline V CDR1 and CDR2: KGHSH, LQKENI. The DNA of the CDR3 is TGTGCCAGCTCACCACCGAGTCAACAGGGGGCGGCCTACGAGCAGTACTTC. Translated: CASSPPSQQGAAYEQYF.

This chain links TRBV30 with TRBJ2-7; TRBD2 matches at 11 bases. Looked up from germline, CDR1 is GTSNPN and CDR2 is SVGIG (reference sequence). This CDR3 comprises 16 residues. The J segment lost 0 bases and the V segment lost 3 bases, leaving 7 bases of the junction unmatched. The CDR3 sequence is CAWRGLAGGLSYEQYF. CDR3 in DNA: TGTGCCTGGAGGGGATTAGCGGGAGGGCTCTCCTACGAGCAGTACTTC.